These 9 T cell receptor beta chains came from one sample sequenced in a study of blood T cell repertoires in COVID-19. Assay: immunoSEQ multiplex PCR; the TCRdb copy retains only in-frame clones and omits some. The profile shows more than 80,000 clones, approximately 86% of them singletons. Material for sequencing was peripheral blood. These receptor sequences come from an elderly man with acute or convalescent COVID-19.

This clone was found a few times. V gene TRBV19 combines with J gene TRBJ2-5, with 9 bases matching TRBD1. Germline trimming cut 7 bases from V and 7 bases from J; bases unmatched to any gene: 7. CDR3 size: 13 residues. Looked up from germline, CDR1 is LNHDA and CDR2 is SQIVND (reference sequence). The CDR3 DNA reads TGTGCCAGTACCCCGACAGGGGGAGGGACCCAGTACTTC. It specifies CASTPTGGGTQYF.

The CDR3 DNA is TGTGCCAGCAGCCTACCTCAGGGTAACACTGAAGCTTTCTTT. This codes for CASSLPQGNTEAFF. The chain joins TRBV28 to TRBJ1-1; a weak D match, TRBD1 (5 bases). The CDR3 spans 14 residues. CDR1 and CDR2 (germline): MDHEN, SYDVKM. V shed 6 bases and J shed 2 bases, with 13 bases lying between them.

Here the CDR3 DNA reads TGCAGCGTTGAAGGGGAGCGAAGCGGGGGACGCCGGACGGAGACCCAGTACTTC. Protein sequence: CSVEGERSGGRRTETQYF. V and J are TRBV29-1 and TRBJ2-5, with 8 positions matching TRBD2. CDR3 length: 18 residues. V was clipped by 1 base and J by 5 bases; unmatched bases: 18. Per the germline V gene, CDR1 is SQVTM and CDR2 is ANQGSEA. The full variable domain, its missing parts supplied by reference TRBV29-1 and TRBJ2-5, is SAVISQKPSRDICQRGTSLTIQCQVDSQVTMMFWYRQQPGQSLTLIATANQGSEATYESGFVIDKFPISRPNLTFSTLTVSNMSPEDSSIYLCSVEGERSGGRRTETQYFGPGTRLLVL.

The rearrangement joins TRBV6-2 or TRBV6-3 to TRBJ2-7; 10 bases fit TRBD2. CDR1 is MNHEY and CDR2 is SVGEGT in the germline V gene. The CDR3 sequence is 15 residues long. Unmatched junction bases numbered 4, after V lost 2 bases and J lost 3 bases. The CDR3 region has the DNA TGTGCCAGCAGTTACCGAGCGGGAGGGGTCTACGAGCAGTACTTC. This encodes CASSYRAGGVYEQYF.

CDR3 nucleotides: TGTGCCAGCAGCAACGATAGCGGGAGCGGAGGCAATGAGCAGTTCTTC. Its translation is CASSNDSGSGGNEQFF. This chain joins TRBV21-1 and TRBJ2-1; the table's D call, TRBD2, has no DNA check behind it. TRBV21-1 is reported as a pseudogene. The CDR3 extends over 16 amino acids.

This clone showed up just once. The V gene is TRBV19, the J gene TRBJ1-2; D might be TRBD1 (5 bases). Germline lookup yields CDR1 LNHDA and CDR2 SQIVND (reference sequence). V was cut by 7 bases and J by 6 bases, with 15 bases left in between. The length of the CDR3 is 13 residues. CDR3 loop: CASKVMGQDGYTF. As DNA, the CDR3 is TGTGCCAGTAAAGTGATGGGGCAAGATGGCTACACCTTC.

This clone occurred a few times. V and J are TRBV6-2 or TRBV6-3 and TRBJ2-3; D perhaps matches TRBD2 (5 bases). The CDR3 extends over 12 amino acids. Germline CDR1 MNHEY, CDR2 SVGEGT. V was clipped by 2 bases and J by 6 bases, with 6 bases between them. As DNA, the CDR3 is TGTGCCAGCAGTTACCCGGGGGATACGCAGTATTTT. This sequence encodes CASSYPGDTQYF.

The chain combines TRBV7-9 with TRBJ2-5, with TRBD1 matching 8 bases. This CDR3 comprises 15 residues. CDR1 SEHNR and CDR2 FQNEAQ come from the germline V gene (reference sequence). The trim removed 1 base at V and 5 bases at J, leaving 6 bases unmatched. DNA of the CDR3: TGTGCCAGCAGCTTAGTTCAGGGGGCCGGCGAGACCCAGTACTTC. It is translated as CASSLVQGAGETQYF.

The chain is built from TRBV7-2 and TRBJ2-7, with 10 bases that match TRBD2. CDR1 is SGHTA and CDR2 is FQGNSA in the germline V gene. The CDR3 has 15 residues. Trimming removed 1 base from V and 5 bases from J; junction bases left unmatched: 5. The CDR3 bases are TGTGCCAGCAGCTTAGAAGCGGGAGGGCACCACGAGCAGTACTTC. Encoded protein: CASSLEAGGHHEQYF.